A selection of T cell receptor beta chains follows, all from one sample in a study of CD8 T cells in ankylosing spondylitis. A single record per CDR3 protein comes from TCRdb applying MiXCR to the 5' RACE reads. The sample consists of roughly 46,000 distinct CDR3 sequences, about 4.2% of them appearing once. Specimen: blood, either unsorted or a sorted T cell fraction (not recorded which). Every receptor here comes from a female donor with ankylosing spondylitis or in good health (not recorded which). Both conserved end residues are part of each CDR3. The D gene is left open where the match is weak. Clone size is not always given. Where it is, it says once, few, many or a class for expanded clones.

d_call j_call clone_size v_call cdr3_nt cdr3_aa
NA TRBJ1-6 many TRBV9 TGTGCCAGCAGCGAGGATAGGCCGTCAAGGGTGAATTCACCCCTCCACTTT CASSEDRPSRVNSPLHF
NA TRBJ1-3 many TRBV21-1 TGTGCCAGCAGGTTTAGGGAAAAGTGCTCTGGAAACACCATATATTTT CASRFREKCSGNTIYF
NA TRBJ2-1 few TRBV9 TGTGCCAGCAGCGTCTCAGGCGCGGGGCTGGGGGATGAGCAGTTCTTC CASSVSGAGLGDEQFF
NA TRBJ1-4 many TRBV9 TGTGCCAGCAGCGCCGACCGGGTCTCTAATGAAAAACTGTTTTTT CASSADRVSNEKLFF
NA TRBJ1-1 many TRBV9 TGTGCCAGCAGCGTGGGGACGGTGGCCACTGAAGCTTTCTTT CASSVGTVATEAFF
NA TRBJ1-4 many TRBV9 TGTGCCAGCAGCGAGCGGGGGCAGGGTCCTGAAAAACTGTTTTTT CASSERGQGPEKLFF
TRBD2 TRBJ2-1 many TRBV9 TGTGCCAGCAGCGTAGATGCGACTAGCATGAATGAGCAGTTCTTC CASSVDATSMNEQFF
NA TRBJ1-1 many TRBV9 TGTGCCAGCAGCGTTTGGCCCGGGTCGAACACTGAAGCTTTCTTT CASSVWPGSNTEAFF
NA TRBJ2-1 few TRBV9 TGTGCCAGCAGCGTAGGTTCGGCTAGCCAGAATGAGCAGTTCTTC CASSVGSASQNEQFF
TRBD2 TRBJ2-3 many TRBV9 TGTGCCAGCAGCGAGCGACTAGCAACAGATACGCAGTATTTT CASSERLATDTQYF
NA TRBJ1-2 many TRBV9 TGTGCCAGCAGCGACTCTGAGAAAGGGCTACCTAACTATGGCTACACCTTC CASSDSEKGLPNYGYTF
NA TRBJ2-2 NA TRBV9 TGTGCCGGCAGCAGAGGCCAGAGTACCGGGGAGCTGTTTTTT CAGSRGQSTGELFF
TRBD2 TRBJ2-3 many TRBV9 TGTGCCAGCACCCTGAGCGGGGCGTCCACAGATACGCAGTATTTT CASTLSGASTDTQYF
NA TRBJ2-1 many TRBV9 TGTGCCAGCAGCCCTCTATGGGGGAGCTCCTACAATGAGCAGTTCTTC CASSPLWGSSYNEQFF
NA TRBJ1-1 many TRBV9 TGTGCCAGCAGCGTAACCCCGGACAGTCCTCAAGCTTTCTTT CASSVTPDSPQAFF
TRBD1 TRBJ1-5 many TRBV9 TGTGCCAGCAGCGTAGGTCAGGGGGGGAGCAATCAGCCCCAGCATTTT CASSVGQGGSNQPQHF
NA TRBJ2-7 many TRBV9 TGTGCCAGCAGCGGGATAGGGGGTTCGGGCGAGCAGTACTTC CASSGIGGSGEQYF
TRBD2 TRBJ2-1 NA TRBV9 TGTGCCAGCAGCGTAGCGAGCGGGGACCAGAATGAGCAGTTCTTC CASSVASGDQNEQFF
NA TRBJ2-7 many TRBV9 TGTGCCAGCAGCGTAGCTTCCTCCTACGAGCAGTACTTC CASSVASSYEQYF
NA TRBJ1-6 many TRBV9 TGTGCCAGCAGCCCAGCCTCTCTGAATTATAATTCACCCCTCCACTTT CASSPASLNYNSPLHF
TRBD2 TRBJ2-1 many TRBV9 TGTGCCAGCAGCGTAGACCCAGCGGGGACCCACAATGAGCAGTTCTTC CASSVDPAGTHNEQFF
TRBD2 TRBJ2-1 many TRBV9 TGTGCCAGCAGCGCTACTAGCGGGGGGAGCAATGAGCAGTTCTTC CASSATSGGSNEQFF
TRBD1 TRBJ2-1 many TRBV9 TGTGCCAGCAGCCCACGGGACAGGGTAGTGAATGAGCAGTTCTTC CASSPRDRVVNEQFF
NA TRBJ1-2 medium-sized TRBV9 TGTGCCAGCAGCGGAGAAAGGGGGAACTATGGCTACACCTTC CASSGERGNYGYTF
NA TRBJ1-1 many TRBV9 TGTGCCAGCAGCGTGAGTAGTCAGGGGCGCACTGAAGCTTTCTTT CASSVSSQGRTEAFF
NA TRBJ1-1 many TRBV9 TGTGCCAGCAGCGGCAGTATCGGCACTGAAGCTTTCTTT CASSGSIGTEAFF
NA TRBJ2-2 few TRBV9 TGTGCCAGCAGCGTAGGAGGCAGGGATGGGTCCGGGGAGCTGTTTTTT CASSVGGRDGSGELFF
TRBD2 TRBJ2-1 once TRBV9 TGTGCCAGCAGCGTAGATAGCGGGAATGAGCAGTTCTTC CASSVDSGNEQFF
NA TRBJ2-7 many TRBV9 TGTGCCAGCAGCGTAGGAGCTACTGGGTACGAGCAGTACTTC CASSVGATGYEQYF
NA TRBJ2-1 many TRBV9 TGTGCCAGCAGCGTAGATCAGGGGACGTATACCTACAATGAGCAGTTCTTC CASSVDQGTYTYNEQFF
NA TRBJ2-1 many TRBV9 TGTGCCAGCAGCGTAGAGACGGAGCGGTCGTTATGGTACAATGAGCAGTTCTTC CASSVETERSLWYNEQFF
NA TRBJ2-1 NA TRBV9 TGTGCCAGCAGCCCTACTCCCCCGGGGGCCAGCTCCGCGACCTCCTACAATGAGCAGTTCTTC CASSPTPPGASSATSYNEQFF
NA TRBJ2-1 few TRBV9 TGTGCCAGCAGCGCCCTCGGGCGGGCCTCCTACAATGAGCAGTTCTTC CASSALGRASYNEQFF
NA TRBJ1-1 many TRBV9 TGTGCCAGCAGCCCCGGTGGTTTCGACACTGAAGCTTTCTTT CASSPGGFDTEAFF
NA TRBJ1-3 NA TRBV9 TGTGCCAGCAGCGTGTCTCCCCACATCGGTCCCTCTGGAAACACCATATATTTT CASSVSPHIGPSGNTIYF
TRBD2 TRBJ2-1 many TRBV9 TGTGCCAGCACCGGAACTAGCGGGGGATCCAATGAGCAGTTCTTC CASTGTSGGSNEQFF
NA TRBJ2-7 many TRBV9 TGTGCCAGCAGCGGGGGGACTCGCGGTTACGAGCAGTACTTC CASSGGTRGYEQYF